This T cell receptor beta chain was recorded in a study of T cell responses to AZD1222 COVID-19 vaccine. The CDR3 is 14 amino acids. The germline V and J ends were trimmed by 0 bases and 0 bases, with 6 bases remaining between them. Germline CDR1 SGHNT, CDR2 YYREEE (reference sequence). Study conclusions and caveats: The study found Spike-specific TCR breadth and depth rose after two AZD1222 doses. CD4 TCRs covered the whole spike, strongest at regions 160-218 and 743-854. The peak T cell response came first, and repertoires were sampled only after it.

As for this clone: Antigen specificity is unknown.

The assay was immunoSEQ multiplex PCR, and TCRdb's table has in-frame clones only and misses some. In the table there are approximately 200,000 clones, roughly nine tenths of which are singletons. The V gene is TRBV5-4, the J gene TRBJ1-1; D gene uncertain. The specimen comprised peripheral blood, sampled 28 days after the second AZD1222 dose. The clonotype was recovered from an adult who received the AZD1222 COVID-19 vaccine. The CDR3 sequence is CASSLVSLNTEAFF. Here the CDR3 DNA reads TGTGCCAGCAGCTTGGTCAGTTTGAACACTGAAGCTTTCTTT.